This T cell receptor beta chain was identified in a study of shared clonotypes between healthy human individuals. At deep level, the assay was performed. Libraries were prepared by immunoSEQ multiplex PCR; TCRdb keeps only in-frame clonotypes and omits some of them. The sample contains around 180,000 clones, roughly 91% of which appear only once. This CDR3 contains 15 residues. Per the germline V gene, CDR1 is LNHDA and CDR2 is SQIVND (reference sequence). The ends were cut back, 4 bases at V and 1 base at J, with 13 bases in the middle. This clonotype was sampled from a woman aged 25 to 39 in good health. The specimen sequenced was naive CD4+ T cells sorted from blood. Sample subset: CD45RA+ positively selected. The chain carries TRBV19 and TRBJ2-5; D possibly corresponds to TRBD2 (6 bases). The CDR3 region is CASSNWGDPQETQYF. The CDR3 coding sequence is TGTGCCAGTAGTAATTGGGGGGACCCCCAAGAGACCCAGTACTTC. Based on the CDR3 plus reference TRBV19 and TRBJ2-5, the full variable domain is DGGITQSPKYLFRKEGQNVTLSCEQNLNHDAMYWYRQDPGQGLRLIYYSQIVNDFQKGDIAEGYSVSREKKESFPLTVTSAQKNPTAFYLCASSNWGDPQETQYFGPGTRLLVL.